This passage covers 14 T cell receptor beta chains from one sample sequenced in a study of CD8+CD57+ T cells in acquired aplastic anemia. The use of genomic DNA as template underpinned the TCR beta VDJ and CDR3 profiling. TCRdb re-analysed the reads in MiXCR, keeping a single row per CDR3 protein. Here the sample spans more than 45,000 distinct CDR3 sequences, approximately 50% being singletons. Sequenced patients had shown CD8+CD57+ cell expansion by flow cytometry. The sample comprised sorted CD4+, CD8+, or CD8+CD57+ T cells (not recorded which) from PBMCs. The receptors were gathered from a human donor with aplastic anemia.

This clonotype turned up a few times. The chain uses TRBV6-5 and TRBJ2-7; TRBD1 agrees at 7 bases. Unmatched junction bases numbered 5, after V lost 0 bases and J lost 3 bases. The CDR3 is 15 amino acids. Germline-derived CDR1 and CDR2 are MNHEY and SVGAGI. The CDR3 protein is CASSYSGQAIYEQYV. Here the CDR3 DNA reads TGTGCCAGCAGTTACTCCGGACAGGCGATCTACGAGCAGTACGTC.

The V call is TRBV4-1, the J call TRBJ1-2; 10 bases map to TRBD1. The CDR3 has 18 amino acids. Germline V gives CDR1 MGHRA, CDR2 YSYEKL. J lost 3 bases, V lost 3 bases, and 13 bases had no gene match. Here the CDR3 reads CASSHPSTGGDQDYGYTF. The CDR3 nucleotides read TGCGCCAGCAGCCACCCTTCGACAGGGGGCGATCAGGACTATGGCTACACCTTC.

This chain uses TRBV15 with TRBJ2-5; maybe TRBD1 (6 bases). The V gene lost 4 bases and the J gene lost 4 bases, with 25 bases spanning the gap. The CDR3 is 18 residues long. Germline loops: CDR1 LNHNV, CDR2 YYDKDF (reference sequence). CDR3 sequence reads: CATSKGVGTPIGRETQYF. The CDR3 region has the DNA TGTGCCACCAGCAAAGGGGTCGGGACACCCATCGGACGAGAGACCCAGTACTTC.

This rearrangement joins TRBV7-2 to TRBJ1-2; 11 nucleotides align to TRBD1. The CDR3 loop spans 15 amino acids. CDR1 is SGHTA and CDR2 is FQGNSA in the germline V gene. J lost 4 bases, V lost 4 bases, and 5 bases had no gene match. Here the CDR3 DNA reads TGTGCCAGCAGCTCGGACAGGGGGCGAGTCTATGGCTACACCTTC. Its translation: CASSSDRGRVYGYTF.

Concerning this clonotype itself: At one end, the junction sequence differs from germline, possibly due to a read error. J is TRBJ2-3 and V is TRBV29-1; maybe TRBD1 (5 bases). There are 14 residues in the CDR3. Germline lookup yields CDR1 SQVTM and CDR2 ANQGSEA. The CDR3 here is CGVEGADSTDTQYF. DNA for the CDR3: TGCGGCGTTGAAGGGGCCGATAGCACAGATACGCAGTATTTT.

In its sample, this clonotype was seen once. CDR3 amino acids: CASSFLQGAEAFF. CDR3 DNA sequence: TGTGCCAGCAGCTTTTTACAGGGGGCTGAAGCTTTCTTT. The J gene is TRBJ1-1, the V gene TRBV5-4; 8 bases are a match to TRBD1. V gave up 2 bases and J gave up 6 bases; unmatched junction bases: 3. Germline V gives CDR1 SGHNT, CDR2 YYREEE (reference sequence). The CDR3 has 13 amino acids.

The rearrangement links TRBV20-1 to TRBJ1-2; TRBD1 matches 7 bases. The CDR3 runs 13 residues. Germline CDR1 is DFQATT and CDR2 is SNEGSKA (reference sequence). After removal of 6 bases from V and 2 bases from J, the junction contained 6 bases not matched to a gene. CDR3 sequence reads: CSARVGQNYGYTF. The DNA for the CDR3 is TGCAGTGCCCGAGTGGGACAGAACTATGGCTACACCTTC.

This clonotype came up once. The rearrangement joins TRBV10-3 to TRBJ1-2, with 9 positions matching TRBD1. V lost 3 bases and J lost 3; bases outside the gene matches: 8. Germline V gives CDR1 ENHRY, CDR2 SYGVKD. The CDR3 loop spans 16 amino acids. As DNA, the CDR3 is TGTGCCATCAGTGACCCAAGGGGACAGGGTGACTATGGCTACACCTTC. It codes for CAISDPRGQGDYGYTF.

The CDR3 here is CASSPTRRETQYF. CDR3 in DNA: TGTGCCAGCAGCCCCACTAGGAGAGAGACCCAGTACTTC. The chain has TRBV7-6 and TRBJ2-5; a weak D match, TRBD2 (5 bases). The CDR3 extends over 13 amino acids. The germline CDR1 and CDR2 sequences are SGHVS and FNYEAQ. The germline V and J ends were trimmed by 5 bases and 4 bases, with 11 bases remaining between them.

The V call is TRBV29-1, the J call TRBJ2-1; 8 nucleotides line up with TRBD1. Germline V gene sequence: CDR1 SQVTM, CDR2 ANQGSEA. Trimming removed 7 bases from V and 3 bases from J; junction bases left unmatched: 2. The CDR3 has 12 residues. The CDR3 DNA is TGCAGCGGTACAGGGGGCTACAATGAGCAGTTCTTC. Translating gives CSGTGGYNEQFF.

The chain joins TRBV2 to TRBJ1-4, with 8 nucleotides matching TRBD1. V lost 2 bases to trimming and J lost 10 bases; unmatched junction nucleotides: 6. Germline loops: CDR1 SNHLY, CDR2 FYNNEI. The CDR3 has 14 residues. The CDR3 region is CASSEWLDRAKLFF. The CDR3 nucleotides read TGTGCCAGCAGTGAATGGTTGGACAGGGCAAAACTGTTTTTT.

The chain links TRBV7-6 to TRBJ2-5, with 12 bases fitting TRBD2. Germline-derived CDR1 and CDR2 are SGHVS and FNYEAQ. The CDR3 covers 17 residues. Trimming removed 4 bases from V and 5 bases from J; junction bases left unmatched: 11. The CDR3 DNA follows: TGTGCCAGCAGCTCCGGGACTAGCGGGTCCCCGGGGGAGACCCAGTACTTC. Its protein product is CASSSGTSGSPGETQYF. Together with reference TRBV7-6 and TRBJ2-5, the CDR3 gives the full variable domain: GAGVSQSPRYKVTKRGQDVALRCDPISGHVSLYWYRQALGQGPEFLTYFNYEAQQDKSGLPNDRFSAERPEGSISTLTIQRTEQRDSAMYRCASSSGTSGSPGETQYFGPGTRLLVL.

The rearrangement joins TRBV6-1 to TRBJ2-1, with TRBD2 matching over 12 bases. There are 15 residues in the CDR3. CDR1 MNHNS and CDR2 SASEGT come from the germline V gene. With V trimmed by 5 bases and J by 7 bases, 6 bases remained unmatched. The CDR3 region is CASSMTSGGFNEQFF. CDR3 nucleotides: TGTGCCAGCAGTATGACTAGCGGGGGATTTAATGAGCAGTTCTTC.

This clonotype was counted ten times or more. The chain has TRBV27 and TRBJ1-1; a weak D match, TRBD1 (6 bases). The germline V and J ends were trimmed by 5 bases and 8 bases, with 12 bases remaining between them. This CDR3 comprises 12 residues. Germline values: CDR1 MNHEY, CDR2 SMNVEV (reference sequence). DNA of the CDR3: TGTGCCAGCAGTCTCAGGGGTGCCGAAGCTTTCTTT. Its protein product is CASSLRGAEAFF.